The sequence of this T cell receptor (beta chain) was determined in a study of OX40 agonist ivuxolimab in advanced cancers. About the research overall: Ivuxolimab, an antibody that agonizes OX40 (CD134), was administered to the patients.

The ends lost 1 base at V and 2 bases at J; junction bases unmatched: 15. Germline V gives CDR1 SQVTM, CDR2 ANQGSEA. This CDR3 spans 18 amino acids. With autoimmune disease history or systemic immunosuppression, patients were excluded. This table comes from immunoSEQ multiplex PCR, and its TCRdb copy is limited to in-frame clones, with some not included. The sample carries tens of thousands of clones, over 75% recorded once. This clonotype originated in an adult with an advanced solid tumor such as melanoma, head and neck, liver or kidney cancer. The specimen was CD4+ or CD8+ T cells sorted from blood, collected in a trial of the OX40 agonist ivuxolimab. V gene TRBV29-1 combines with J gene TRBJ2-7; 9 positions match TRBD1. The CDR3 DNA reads TGCAGCGTTGAAGGGAACAGGGGGCCCCGGGGAGACCCCTACGAGCAGTACTTC. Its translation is CSVEGNRGPRGDPYEQYF.